What follows is one T cell receptor beta chain and its context. Method: immunoSEQ multiplex PCR; TCRdb's copy keeps in-frame clones and lacks some. The table records a few hundred thousand clones, roughly nine tenths of them present only once. The CDR3 spans 13 residues. The V end was cut by 1 base, the J end by 3 bases, with 6 bases between. Germline V gene data show CDR1 as LGHDT and CDR2 as YNNKEL (reference sequence). The sample is drawn from a study of blood T cell repertoires in COVID-19. The sample was PBMCs or T cells enriched from blood (not recorded which). The source is a young man who had recovered from COVID-19. The chain links TRBV3-1 (or the pseudogene TRBV3-2) to TRBJ1-1; a weak D match, TRBD1 (5 bases). The CDR3 reads CASSQGDYTEAFF. In DNA form, the CDR3 reads TGTGCCAGCAGCCAAGGGGACTACACTGAAGCTTTCTTT.